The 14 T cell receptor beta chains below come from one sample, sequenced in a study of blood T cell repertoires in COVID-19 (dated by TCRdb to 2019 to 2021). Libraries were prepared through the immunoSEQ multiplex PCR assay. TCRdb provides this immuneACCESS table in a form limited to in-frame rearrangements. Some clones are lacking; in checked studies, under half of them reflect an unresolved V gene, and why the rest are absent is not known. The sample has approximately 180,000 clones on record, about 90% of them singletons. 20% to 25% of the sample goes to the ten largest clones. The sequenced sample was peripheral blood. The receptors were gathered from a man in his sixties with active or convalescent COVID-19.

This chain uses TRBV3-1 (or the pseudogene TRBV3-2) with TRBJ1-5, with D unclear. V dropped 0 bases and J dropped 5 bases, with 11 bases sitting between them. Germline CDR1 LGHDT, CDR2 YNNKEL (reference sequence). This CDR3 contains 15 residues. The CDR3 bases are TGTGCCAGCAGCCAAGATTTGGGCAGGTATCAGCCCCAGCATTTT. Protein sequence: CASSQDLGRYQPQHF.

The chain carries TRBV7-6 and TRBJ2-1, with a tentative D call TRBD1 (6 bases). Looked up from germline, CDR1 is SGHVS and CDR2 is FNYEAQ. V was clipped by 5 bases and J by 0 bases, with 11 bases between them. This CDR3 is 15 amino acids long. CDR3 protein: CASSLRGSSYNEQFF. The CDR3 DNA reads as TGTGCCAGCAGCCTAAGGGGGAGCTCCTACAATGAGCAGTTCTTC.

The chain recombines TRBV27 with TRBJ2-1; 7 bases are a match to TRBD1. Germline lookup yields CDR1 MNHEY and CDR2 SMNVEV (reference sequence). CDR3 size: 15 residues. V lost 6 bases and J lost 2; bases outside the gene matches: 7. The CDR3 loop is CASSPGQRTYNEQFF. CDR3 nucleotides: TGTGCCAGCAGCCCGGGACAGCGAACCTACAATGAGCAGTTCTTC.

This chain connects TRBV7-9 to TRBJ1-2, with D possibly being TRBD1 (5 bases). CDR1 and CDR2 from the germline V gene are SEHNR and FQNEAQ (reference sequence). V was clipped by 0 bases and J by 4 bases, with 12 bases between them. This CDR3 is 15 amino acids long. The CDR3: CASSLAEGTGYGYTF. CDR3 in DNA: TGTGCCAGCAGCTTAGCGGAGGGGACGGGCTATGGCTACACCTTC.

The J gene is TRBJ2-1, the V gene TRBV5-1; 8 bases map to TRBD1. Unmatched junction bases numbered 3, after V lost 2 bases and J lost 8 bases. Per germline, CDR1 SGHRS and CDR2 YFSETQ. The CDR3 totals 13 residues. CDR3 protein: CASSFGQGDEQFF. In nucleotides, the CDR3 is TGCGCCAGCAGCTTTGGACAGGGCGATGAGCAGTTCTTC. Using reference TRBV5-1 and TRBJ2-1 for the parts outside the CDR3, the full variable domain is KAGVTQTPRYLIKTRGQQVTLSCSPISGHRSVSWYQQTPGQGLQFLFEYFSETQRNKGNFPGRFSGRQFSNSRSEMNVSTLELGDSALYLCASSFGQGDEQFFGPGTRLTVL.

The CDR3 spells CASSLLWQMNTGELFF. In DNA, the CDR3 is TGTGCCAGCAGTTTATTATGGCAGATGAACACCGGGGAGCTGTTTTTT. This chain joins TRBV28 and TRBJ2-2; D remains unclear. The V end was cut by 1 base, the J end by 1 base, with 10 bases between. The CDR3 has 16 amino acids. Germline assignment: CDR1 MDHEN and CDR2 SYDVKM.

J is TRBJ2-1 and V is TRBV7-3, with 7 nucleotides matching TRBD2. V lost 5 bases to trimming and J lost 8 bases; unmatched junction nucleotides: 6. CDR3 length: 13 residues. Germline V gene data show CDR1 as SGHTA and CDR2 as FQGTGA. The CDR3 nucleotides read TGTGCCAGCAGCCGCGGACTAGTCGATGAGCAGTTCTTC. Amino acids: CASSRGLVDEQFF.

CDR3 residues: CAFTVGGETQYF. The DNA of the CDR3 is TGTGCCTTTACAGTGGGGGGGGAGACCCAGTACTTC. The chain combines TRBV30 with TRBJ2-5; 7 bases fit TRBD2. The CDR3 contains 12 residues. Germline-derived CDR1 and CDR2 are GTSNPN and SVGIG (reference sequence). The V and J ends lost 7 bases and 5 bases, in that order; junction bases with no gene match: 7.

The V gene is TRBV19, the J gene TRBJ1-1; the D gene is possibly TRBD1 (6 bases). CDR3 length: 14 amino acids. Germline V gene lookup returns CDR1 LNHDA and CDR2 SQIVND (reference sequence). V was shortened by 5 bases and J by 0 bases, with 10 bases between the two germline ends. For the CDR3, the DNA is TGTGCCAGTAGTTGGACAGCCATGAACACTGAAGCTTTCTTT. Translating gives CASSWTAMNTEAFF.

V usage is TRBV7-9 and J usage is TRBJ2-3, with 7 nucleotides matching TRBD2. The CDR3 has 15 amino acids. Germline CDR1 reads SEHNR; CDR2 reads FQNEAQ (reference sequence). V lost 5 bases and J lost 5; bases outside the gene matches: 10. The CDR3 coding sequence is TGTGCCAGCAGCCGGACGGGAGGATATGGAGATACGCAGTATTTT. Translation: CASSRTGGYGDTQYF.

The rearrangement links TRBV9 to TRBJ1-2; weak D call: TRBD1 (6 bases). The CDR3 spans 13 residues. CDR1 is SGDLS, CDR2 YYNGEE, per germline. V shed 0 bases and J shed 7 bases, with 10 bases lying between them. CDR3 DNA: TGTGCCAGCAGCGTAGATGGGGGCACTGGCTACACCTTC. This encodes CASSVDGGTGYTF.

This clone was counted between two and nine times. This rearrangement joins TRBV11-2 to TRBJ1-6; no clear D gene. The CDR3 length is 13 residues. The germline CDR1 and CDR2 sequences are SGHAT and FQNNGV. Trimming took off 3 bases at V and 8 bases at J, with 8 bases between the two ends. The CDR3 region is CASSFHRDSPLHF. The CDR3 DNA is TGTGCCAGCAGCTTTCACCGGGATTCACCCCTCCACTTT.

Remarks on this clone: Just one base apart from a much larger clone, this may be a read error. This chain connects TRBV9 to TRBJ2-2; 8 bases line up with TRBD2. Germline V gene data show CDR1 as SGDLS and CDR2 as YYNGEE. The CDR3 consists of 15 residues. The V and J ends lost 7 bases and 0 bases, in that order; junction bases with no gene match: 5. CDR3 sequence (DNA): TGTGCCAGCGGTCGGGGGGGGACGAACACCGGGGAGCTGTTTTTT. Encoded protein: CASGRGGTNTGELFF.

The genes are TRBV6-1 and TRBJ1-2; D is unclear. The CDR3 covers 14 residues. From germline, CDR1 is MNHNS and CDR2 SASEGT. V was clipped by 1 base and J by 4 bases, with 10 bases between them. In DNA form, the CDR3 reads TGTGCCAGCAGTGAAGGCCCACAGTCCTATGGCTACACCTTC. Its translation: CASSEGPQSYGYTF.